The entry that follows covers one TCR beta chain sequence. Its antigen remains unidentified. Some clones are missing from TCRdb's copy, which holds only in-frame ones; the method was immunoSEQ multiplex PCR. The sample contains 70,000 or so clones, about three quarters of which appear only once. The sample is drawn from a study of OX40 agonist ivuxolimab in advanced cancers. Study results and limitations: Blood T cells, both CD4+ and CD8+, expanded clonally by week 6 at 0.1 to 3.0 mg/kg.

The length of the CDR3 is 15 residues. Trimming removed 4 bases from V and 2 bases from J, with 13 bases in between. The germline gives CDR1 SGHRS, CDR2 YFSETQ. The sequenced sample was CD4+ or CD8+ T cells sorted from blood, obtained in a trial of the OX40 agonist ivuxolimab. The origin of this receptor is an adult with an advanced solid tumor such as melanoma, head and neck, liver or kidney cancer. The chain uses TRBV5-1 and TRBJ2-1; D is ambiguous. CDR3 sequence reads: CASSPDQRAYNEQFF. In DNA, the CDR3 is TGCGCCAGCAGCCCAGACCAAAGGGCCTACAATGAGCAGTTCTTC.